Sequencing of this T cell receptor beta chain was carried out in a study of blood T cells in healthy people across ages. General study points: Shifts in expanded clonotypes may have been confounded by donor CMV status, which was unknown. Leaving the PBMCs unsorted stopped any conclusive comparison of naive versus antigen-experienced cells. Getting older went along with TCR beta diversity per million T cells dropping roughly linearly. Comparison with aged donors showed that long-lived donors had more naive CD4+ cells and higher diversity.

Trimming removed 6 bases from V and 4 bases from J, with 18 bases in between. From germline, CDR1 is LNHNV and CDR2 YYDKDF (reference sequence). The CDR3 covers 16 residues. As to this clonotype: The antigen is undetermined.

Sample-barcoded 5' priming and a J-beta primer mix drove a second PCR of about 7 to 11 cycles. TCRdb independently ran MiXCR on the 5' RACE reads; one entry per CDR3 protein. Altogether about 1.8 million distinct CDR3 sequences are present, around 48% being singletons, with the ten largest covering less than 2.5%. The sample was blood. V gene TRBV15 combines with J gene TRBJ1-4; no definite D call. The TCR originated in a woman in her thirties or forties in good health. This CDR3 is CATRSTLGRVNEKLFF. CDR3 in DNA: TGTGCCACCAGGAGCACCTTGGGGAGGGTTAATGAAAAACTGTTTTTT.